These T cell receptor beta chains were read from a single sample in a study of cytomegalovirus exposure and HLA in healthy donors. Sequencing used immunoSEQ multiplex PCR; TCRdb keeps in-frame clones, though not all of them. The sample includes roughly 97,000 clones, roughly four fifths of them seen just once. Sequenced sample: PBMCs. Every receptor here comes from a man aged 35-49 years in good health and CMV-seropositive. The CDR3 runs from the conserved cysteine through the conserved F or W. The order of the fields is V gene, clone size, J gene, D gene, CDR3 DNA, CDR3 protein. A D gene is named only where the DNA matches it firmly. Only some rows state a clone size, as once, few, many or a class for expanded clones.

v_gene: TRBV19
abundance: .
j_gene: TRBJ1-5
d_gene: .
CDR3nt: TGTGCCAGTAGTTTATTGCAGGCTCGAGAGCCCCAGCATTTT
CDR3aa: CASSLLQAREPQHF

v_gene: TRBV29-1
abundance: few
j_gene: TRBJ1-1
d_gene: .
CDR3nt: TGCAGCGTTCTTGTAGCAGTGAACACTGAAGCTTTCTTT
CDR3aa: CSVLVAVNTEAFF

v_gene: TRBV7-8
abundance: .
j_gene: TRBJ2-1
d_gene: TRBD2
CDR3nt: TGTGCCAGCAGCTTAGGGCCAGCGGGAGGGCCCGGTGAGCAGTTCTTC
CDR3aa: CASSLGPAGGPGEQFF

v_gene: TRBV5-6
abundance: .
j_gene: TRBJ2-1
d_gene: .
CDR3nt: TGTGCCAGCAGCCATGGCGGCTTCGCCTACAATGAGCAGTTCTTC
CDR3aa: CASSHGGFAYNEQFF

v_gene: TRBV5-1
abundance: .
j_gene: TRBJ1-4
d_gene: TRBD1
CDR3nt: TGCGCCAGCAGCGCGTCCGGGACAGAGGGTGAAAAACTGTTTTTT
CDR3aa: CASSASGTEGEKLFF

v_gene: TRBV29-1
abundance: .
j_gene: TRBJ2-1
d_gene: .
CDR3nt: TGCAGCGTTTGTTTGCGTTCCTACAATGAGCAGTTCTTC
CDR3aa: CSVCLRSYNEQFF

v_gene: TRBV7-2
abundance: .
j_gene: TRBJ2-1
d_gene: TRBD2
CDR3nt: TGTGCCAGCACCCGAGGGACTAGCGGGAGTCGTGAGCAGTTCTTC
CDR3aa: CASTRGTSGSREQFF

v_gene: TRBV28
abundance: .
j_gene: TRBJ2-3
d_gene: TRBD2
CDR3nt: TGTGCCAGCAGTTTACCATTTAGCGGGGATAAGGGTGAGGCGCAGTATTTT
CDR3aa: CASSLPFSGDKGEAQYF

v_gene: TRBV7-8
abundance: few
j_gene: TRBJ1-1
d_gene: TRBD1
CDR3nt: TGTGCCAGCAGCTTACCCCGACAGGGAAGAAACACTGAAGCTTTCTTT
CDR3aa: CASSLPRQGRNTEAFF

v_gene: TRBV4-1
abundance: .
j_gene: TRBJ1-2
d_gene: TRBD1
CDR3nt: TGCGCCAGCAGCCGGTCTCACCGGGACAGCGGACCGAGGGGCTACACCTTC
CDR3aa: CASSRSHRDSGPRGYTF

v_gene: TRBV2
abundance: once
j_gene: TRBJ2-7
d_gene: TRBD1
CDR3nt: TGTGCCACTGGACAGGCCGCCTACGAGCAGTACTTC
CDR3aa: CATGQAAYEQYF

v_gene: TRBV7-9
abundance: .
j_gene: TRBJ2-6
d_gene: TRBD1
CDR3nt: TGTGCCAGCAGGCCCAGACAGGGCTCCCCCTCTGGGGCCAACGGCCTGACTTTC
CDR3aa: CASRPRQGSPSGANGLTF

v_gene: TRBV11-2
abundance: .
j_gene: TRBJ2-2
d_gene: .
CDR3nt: TGTGCCAGCAGCCAGGGACACAGCTACACCGGGGAGCTGTTTTTT
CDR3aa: CASSQGHSYTGELFF

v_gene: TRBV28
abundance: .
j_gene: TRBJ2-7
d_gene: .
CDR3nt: TGTGCCAGCAGCCCAGGGGTGTACGAGCAGTACTTC
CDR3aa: CASSPGVYEQYF

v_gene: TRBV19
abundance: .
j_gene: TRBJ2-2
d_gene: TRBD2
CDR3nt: TGTGCCACTTCACCGGGACTAGCGGGAGGGCCAAACACCGGGGAGCTGTTTTTT
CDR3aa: CATSPGLAGGPNTGELFF

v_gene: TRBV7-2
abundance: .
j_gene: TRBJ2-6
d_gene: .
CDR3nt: TGTGCCAGCAGCTTAGCCAGCTCTGGGGCCAACGGCCTGACTTTC
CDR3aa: CASSLASSGANGLTF

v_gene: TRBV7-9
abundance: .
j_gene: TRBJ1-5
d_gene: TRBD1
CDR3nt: TGTGCCAGCAGCTCGGACAGGGCCAATCAGCCCCAGCATTTT
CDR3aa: CASSSDRANQPQHF

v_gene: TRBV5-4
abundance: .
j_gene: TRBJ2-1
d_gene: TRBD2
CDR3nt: TGTGCCAGCAGCCCGGTTCCTAGCGGGGTCTACAATGAGCAGTTCTTC
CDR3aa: CASSPVPSGVYNEQFF

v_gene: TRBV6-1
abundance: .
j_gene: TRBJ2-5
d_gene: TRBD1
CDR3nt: TGTGCCAGCAGTGGGACAGGGGAAATGACCCAGTACTTC
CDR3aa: CASSGTGEMTQYF

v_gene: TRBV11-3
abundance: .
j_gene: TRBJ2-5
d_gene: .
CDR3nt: TGTGCCAGCAGCCCGGACCGGGGGGAGACCCAGTACTTC
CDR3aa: CASSPDRGETQYF

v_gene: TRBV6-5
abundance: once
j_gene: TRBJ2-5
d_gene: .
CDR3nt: TGTGCCAGCAGTTACTCTGCGACGGGCCAAGAGACCCAGTACTTC
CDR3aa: CASSYSATGQETQYF

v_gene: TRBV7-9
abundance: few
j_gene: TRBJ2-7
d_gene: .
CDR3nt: TGTGCCAGCAGCTTAGCCCAGGCCTCCCAGCAGTACTTC
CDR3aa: CASSLAQASQQYF

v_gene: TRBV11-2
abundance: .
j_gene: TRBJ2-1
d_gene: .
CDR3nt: TGTGCCAGCAGCGCTATTGCGGGCCCAGGTTCCTACAATGAGCAGTTCTTC
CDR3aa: CASSAIAGPGSYNEQFF

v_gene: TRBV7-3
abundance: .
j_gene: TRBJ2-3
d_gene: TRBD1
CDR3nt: TGTGCCAGCAGCCGGGACAGGAGCACAGATACGCAGTATTTT
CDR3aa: CASSRDRSTDTQYF

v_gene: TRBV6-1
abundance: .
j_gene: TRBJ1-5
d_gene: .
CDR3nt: TGTGCCAGCAGCAAGGACAGTCACAATCAGCCCCAGCATTTT
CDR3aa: CASSKDSHNQPQHF

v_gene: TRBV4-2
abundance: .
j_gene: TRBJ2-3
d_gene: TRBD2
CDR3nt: TGTGCCAGCAGCCAAGGACTAGCGGACGGGGATACGCAGTATTTT
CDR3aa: CASSQGLADGDTQYF

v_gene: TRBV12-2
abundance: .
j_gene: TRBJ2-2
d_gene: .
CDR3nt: TGTGCAAGTCGCTTTAGGGGGGGACTAGCGGCGAACACCGGGGAGCTGTTTTTT
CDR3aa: CASRFRGGLAANTGELFF

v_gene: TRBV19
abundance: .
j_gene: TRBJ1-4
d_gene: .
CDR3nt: TGTGCCAGTTCCGACTCCGGGAGAGAAAAACTGTTTTTT
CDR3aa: CASSDSGREKLFF

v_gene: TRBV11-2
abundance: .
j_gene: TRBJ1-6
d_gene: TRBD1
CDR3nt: TGTGCCAGCAGCTCGGCCGGGACAGGGAATTCACCCCTCCACTTT
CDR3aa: CASSSAGTGNSPLHF

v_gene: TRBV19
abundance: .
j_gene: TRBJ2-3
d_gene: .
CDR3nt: TGTGCCAGTAGTATAGGTAGGGGGTGGACAGATACGCAGTATTTT
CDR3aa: CASSIGRGWTDTQYF

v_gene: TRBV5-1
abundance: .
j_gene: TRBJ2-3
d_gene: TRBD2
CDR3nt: TGCGCCAGCAGCTTGGCGGGGGGGTACACAGATACGCAGTATTTT
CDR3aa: CASSLAGGYTDTQYF

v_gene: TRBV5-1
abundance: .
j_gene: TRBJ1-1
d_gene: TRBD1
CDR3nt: TGCGCCAGCCAACGTCAGGGGGCTGATGAAGCTTTCTTT
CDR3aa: CASQRQGADEAFF

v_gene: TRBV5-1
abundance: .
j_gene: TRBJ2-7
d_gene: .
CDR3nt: TGCGCCAGCAGCTTAGGAATCTCCCCGACGGACTCACCCTACGAGCAGTACTTC
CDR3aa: CASSLGISPTDSPYEQYF

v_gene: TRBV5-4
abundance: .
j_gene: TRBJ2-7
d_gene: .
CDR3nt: TGTGCCAGCAGCTTGACTGCCTCCTACGAGCAGTACTTC
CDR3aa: CASSLTASYEQYF

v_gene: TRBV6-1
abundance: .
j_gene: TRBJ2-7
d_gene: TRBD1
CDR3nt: TGTGCCAGCAGACGAGGGACAGGTCCTTCCTACGAGCAGTACTTC
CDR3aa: CASRRGTGPSYEQYF

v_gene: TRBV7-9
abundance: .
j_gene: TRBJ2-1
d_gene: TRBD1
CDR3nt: TGTGCCACCGGTACGGGACAGGGAATCGATGAGCAGTTCTTC
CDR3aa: CATGTGQGIDEQFF

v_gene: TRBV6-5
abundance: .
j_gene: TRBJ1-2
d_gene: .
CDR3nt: TGTGCCAGCAGTTACTCGGGCTCTAAGGTCTTGGGCGGCTACACCTTC
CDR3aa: CASSYSGSKVLGGYTF

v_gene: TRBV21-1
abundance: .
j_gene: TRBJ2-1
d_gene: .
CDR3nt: TGTGCCAGCAGCAAGGGCAGGGATATCAATGAGCAGTTCTTC
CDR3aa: CASSKGRDINEQFF

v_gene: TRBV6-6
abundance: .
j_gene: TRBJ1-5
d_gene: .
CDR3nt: TGTGCCAGCAGTTACCTGTCCGGGAGGGATCAGCCCCAGCATTTT
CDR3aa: CASSYLSGRDQPQHF

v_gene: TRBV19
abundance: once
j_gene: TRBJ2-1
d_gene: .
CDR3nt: TGTGCCAGTAGTACTCCCCGGGGTGGGAGCAATGAGCAGTTCTTC
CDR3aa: CASSTPRGGSNEQFF

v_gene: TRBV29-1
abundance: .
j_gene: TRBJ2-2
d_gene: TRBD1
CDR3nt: TGCAGCGCATCATTTCGGACAGGGGCGACGAACACCGGGGAGCTGTTTTTT
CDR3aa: CSASFRTGATNTGELFF